This T cell receptor beta chain is drawn from a study of memory CD4+ T cells and cytomegalovirus serostatus. Study-wide findings and caveats: Each of approximately 69 CMV-associated TCRbeta sequences occurred in one to five individuals. Median bootstrapped AUC for CMV status was roughly 0.95 originally, around 0.91 US-trained.

The V and J ends lost 1 base and 7 bases respectively, with 14 bases between them. Germline V gene sequence: CDR1 GTSNPN, CDR2 SVGIG (reference sequence). The CDR3 is 15 residues long. The sort gate was single viable CD3+CD4+CD8-CD45RO+ cells for memory CD4+ T cells. Positive selection with CD4 microbeads enriched total CD4+ T cells. As concerns this clone: What it recognizes is unknown.

Data came from immunoSEQ multiplex PCR; TCRdb stores just in-frame clones and leaves some out. The sample yields approximately 63,000 clones, around 81% seen once. J is TRBJ1-6 and V is TRBV30; unclear D gene. The sample was memory CD4+ T cells from blood. The receptor was isolated from an adult in good health and CMV-seronegative. Some clones in this sample may be carry-over from other donors' samples. CDR3 loop: CAWSGGEGYNSPLHF. DNA for the CDR3: TGTGCCTGGAGTGGCGGGGAAGGTTACAATTCACCCCTCCACTTT.